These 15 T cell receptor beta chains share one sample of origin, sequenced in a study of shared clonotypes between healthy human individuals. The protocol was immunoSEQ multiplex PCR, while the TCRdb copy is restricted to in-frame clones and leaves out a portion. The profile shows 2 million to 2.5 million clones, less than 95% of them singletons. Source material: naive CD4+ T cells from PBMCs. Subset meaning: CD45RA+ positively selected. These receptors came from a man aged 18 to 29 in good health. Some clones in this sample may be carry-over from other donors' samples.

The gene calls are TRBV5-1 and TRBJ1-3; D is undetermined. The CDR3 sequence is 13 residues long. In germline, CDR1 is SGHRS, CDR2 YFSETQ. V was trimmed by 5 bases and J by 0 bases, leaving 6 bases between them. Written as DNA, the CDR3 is TGCGCCAGCAGAAACAGCTCTGGAAACACCATATATTTT. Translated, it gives CASRNSSGNTIYF. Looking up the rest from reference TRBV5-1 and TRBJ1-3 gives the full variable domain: KAGVTQTPRYLIKTRGQQVTLSCSPISGHRSVSWYQQTPGQGLQFLFEYFSETQRNKGNFPGRFSGRQFSNSRSEMNVSTLELGDSALYLCASRNSSGNTIYFGEGSWLTVV.

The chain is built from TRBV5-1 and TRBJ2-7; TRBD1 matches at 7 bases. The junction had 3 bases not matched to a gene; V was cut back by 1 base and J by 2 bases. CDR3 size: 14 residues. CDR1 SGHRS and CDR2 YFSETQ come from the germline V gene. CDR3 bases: TGCGCCAGCAGCTTGCCTCAGGGGGCCTACGAGCAGTACTTC. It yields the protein CASSLPQGAYEQYF. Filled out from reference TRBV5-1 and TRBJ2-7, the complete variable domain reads KAGVTQTPRYLIKTRGQQVTLSCSPISGHRSVSWYQQTPGQGLQFLFEYFSETQRNKGNFPGRFSGRQFSNSRSEMNVSTLELGDSALYLCASSLPQGAYEQYFGPGTRLTVT.

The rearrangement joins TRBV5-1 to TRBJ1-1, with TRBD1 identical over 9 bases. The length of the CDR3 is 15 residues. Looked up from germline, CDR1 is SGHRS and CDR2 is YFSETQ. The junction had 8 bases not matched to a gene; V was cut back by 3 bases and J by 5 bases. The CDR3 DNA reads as TGCGCCAGCAGCTCCGGGACAGGGATATCGACTGAAGCTTTCTTT. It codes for CASSSGTGISTEAFF.

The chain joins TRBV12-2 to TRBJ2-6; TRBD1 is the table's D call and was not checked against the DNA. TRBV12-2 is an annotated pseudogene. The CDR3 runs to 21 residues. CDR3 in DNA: TGTGCAAGTCGCATACCGGTTGAAGGGGACAGGGCCTCCTCTGGGGCCAACGTCCTGACTTTC. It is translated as CASRIPVEGDRASSGANVLTF.

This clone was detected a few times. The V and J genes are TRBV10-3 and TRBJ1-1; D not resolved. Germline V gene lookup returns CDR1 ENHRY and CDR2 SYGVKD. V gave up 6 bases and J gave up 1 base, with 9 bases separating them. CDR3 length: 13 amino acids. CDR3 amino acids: CAIRLTWNTEAFF. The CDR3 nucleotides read TGTGCCATCAGGTTAACATGGAACACTGAAGCTTTCTTT.

CDR3: CAWRARTVASGNTIYF. The CDR3 DNA is TGTGCCTGGAGAGCTAGGACAGTTGCCTCTGGAAACACCATATATTTT. The chain is built from TRBV30 and TRBJ1-3, with D perhaps matching TRBD1 (6 bases). V gave up 3 bases and J gave up 0 bases, with 15 bases separating them. Germline CDR1 and CDR2: GTSNPN and SVGIG (reference sequence). CDR3 length: 16 amino acids.

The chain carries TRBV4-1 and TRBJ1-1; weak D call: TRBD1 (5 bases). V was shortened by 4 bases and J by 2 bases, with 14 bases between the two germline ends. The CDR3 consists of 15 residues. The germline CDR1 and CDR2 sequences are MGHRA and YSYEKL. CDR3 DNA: TGCGCCAGCAGCCTTCCAACCCAGGGCAACACTGAAGCTTTCTTT. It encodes CASSLPTQGNTEAFF.

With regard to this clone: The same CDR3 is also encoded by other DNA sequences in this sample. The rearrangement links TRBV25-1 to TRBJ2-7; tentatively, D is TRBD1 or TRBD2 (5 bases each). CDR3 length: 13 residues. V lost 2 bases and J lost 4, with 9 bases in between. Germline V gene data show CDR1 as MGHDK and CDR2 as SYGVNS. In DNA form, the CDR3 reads TGTGCCAGCAGTGAAGGGGGTAGGTACGAGCAGTACTTC. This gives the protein CASSEGGRYEQYF.

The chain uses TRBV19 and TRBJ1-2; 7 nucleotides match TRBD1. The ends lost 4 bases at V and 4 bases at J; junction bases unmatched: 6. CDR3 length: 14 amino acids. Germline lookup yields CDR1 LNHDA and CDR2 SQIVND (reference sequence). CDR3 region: CASSKGANGYGYTF. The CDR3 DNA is TGTGCCAGTAGTAAGGGGGCGAATGGCTATGGCTACACCTTC.

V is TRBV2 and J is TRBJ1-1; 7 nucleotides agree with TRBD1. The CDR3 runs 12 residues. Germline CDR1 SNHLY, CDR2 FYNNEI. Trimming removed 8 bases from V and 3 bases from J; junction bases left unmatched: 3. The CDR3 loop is CASATGYTEAFF. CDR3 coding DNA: TGTGCCAGCGCGACAGGGTACACTGAAGCTTTCTTT. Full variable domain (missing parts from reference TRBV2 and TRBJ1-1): EPEVTQTPSHQVTQMGQEVILRCVPISNHLYFYWYRQILGQKVEFLVSFYNNEISEKSEIFDDQFSVERPDGSNFTLKIRSTKLEDSAMYFCASATGYTEAFFGQGTRLTVV.

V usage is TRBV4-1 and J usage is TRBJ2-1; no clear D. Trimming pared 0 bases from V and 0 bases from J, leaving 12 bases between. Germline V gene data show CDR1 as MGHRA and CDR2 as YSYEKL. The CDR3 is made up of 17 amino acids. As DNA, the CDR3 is TGCGCCAGCAGCCAAGATGGCGGCCGAAGCTCCTACAATGAGCAGTTCTTC. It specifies CASSQDGGRSSYNEQFF.

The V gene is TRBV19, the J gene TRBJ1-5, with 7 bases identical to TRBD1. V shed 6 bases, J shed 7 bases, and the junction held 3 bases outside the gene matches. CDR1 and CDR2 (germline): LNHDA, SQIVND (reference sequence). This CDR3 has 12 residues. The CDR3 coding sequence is TGTGCCAGTAGCCCCAGGGGGCAGCCCCAGCATTTT. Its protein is CASSPRGQPQHF.

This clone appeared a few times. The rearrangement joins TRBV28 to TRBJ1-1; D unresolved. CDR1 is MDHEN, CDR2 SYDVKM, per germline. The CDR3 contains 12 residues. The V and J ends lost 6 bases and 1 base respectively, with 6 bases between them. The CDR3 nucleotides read TGTGCCAGCAGGTCAACGAACACTGAAGCTTTCTTT. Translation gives CASRSTNTEAFF.

The CDR3, as DNA: TGTGCCAGCAGCTTAACCTCTGCGGCAAATAGCAATCAGCCCCAGCATTTT. It encodes CASSLTSAANSNQPQHF. The chain is built from TRBV7-2 and TRBJ1-5; D unresolved. Germline V gives CDR1 SGHTA, CDR2 FQGNSA. V shed 2 bases and J shed 0 bases, with 14 bases lying between them. CDR3 length: 17 amino acids.

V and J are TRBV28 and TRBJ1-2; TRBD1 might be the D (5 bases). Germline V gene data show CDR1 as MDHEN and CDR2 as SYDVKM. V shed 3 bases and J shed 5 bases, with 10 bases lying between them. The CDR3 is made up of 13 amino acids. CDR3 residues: CASSFGTEYGYTF. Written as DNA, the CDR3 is TGTGCCAGCAGTTTTGGGACCGAATATGGCTACACCTTC.